The 15 T cell receptor beta chains given below trace back to one sample, sequenced in a study of radiation and T cells in renal cell carcinoma. Time point defined: baseline pretreatment blood. Treatment noted: 15 Gy SBRT to primary tumor, nephrectomy 4 weeks later. The method was immunoSEQ multiplex PCR; TCRdb's version includes in-frame clones alone and lacks a portion of them. The sample includes tens of thousands of clones, 82% seen only once; the top ten take around 6.3%. The sequences come from blood, collected from a patient whose treatment included radiotherapy and nephrectomy. The source of these receptors is a man aged 55 to 70 with renal cell carcinoma.

This clone showed up just once. The chain combines TRBV10-3 with TRBJ2-1; D gene ambiguous. This CDR3 has 13 residues. Trimming took off 0 bases at V and 13 bases at J, with 13 bases between the two ends. Germline assignment: CDR1 ENHRY and CDR2 SYGVKD. CDR3 region: CAISESLSGIQFF. CDR3 sequence (DNA): TGTGCCATCAGTGAGTCTCTTTCAGGAATTCAGTTCTTC.

The V call is TRBV7-9, the J call TRBJ2-2; a possible D gene is TRBD2 (6 bases). Germline V lookup: CDR1 SEHNR, CDR2 FQNEAQ (reference sequence). This CDR3 spans 16 amino acids. V lost 7 bases and J 8 bases, leaving 23 bases between the germline ends. The CDR3 nucleotides are TGTGCCAGCACCCTGTTGGGGGGAGAAGTTAAAGGGGAGCTGTTTTTT. This sequence encodes CASTLLGGEVKGELFF.

The chain links TRBV15 to TRBJ1-3; D might be TRBD1 (6 bases). The germline gives CDR1 LNHNV, CDR2 YYDKDF (reference sequence). This CDR3 region has 15 residues. V lost 3 bases and J 1 base, leaving 10 bases between the germline ends. CDR3 sequence: CATSSHRVSGNTIYF. As DNA, the CDR3 is TGTGCCACCAGCAGTCACAGGGTGTCTGGAAACACCATATATTTT.

This rearrangement joins TRBV6-1 to TRBJ2-3, with 10 bases identical to TRBD1. Germline CDR1 reads MNHNS; CDR2 reads SASEGT. V lost 6 bases to trimming and J lost 6 bases; unmatched junction nucleotides: 9. The CDR3 totals 15 residues. The CDR3 nucleotides read TGTGCCAGCAGCCCGATGGGACAGGGGCTGGATACGCAGTATTTT. Its protein product is CASSPMGQGLDTQYF.

This clone showed up just once. CDR3 protein: CASVGGVATDTQYF. The CDR3 nucleotides read TGCGCCAGCGTAGGGGGTGTAGCCACAGATACGCAGTATTTT. The chain has TRBV5-1 and TRBJ2-3; possible D gene TRBD1, 6 bases. The CDR3 contains 14 residues. Germline lookup yields CDR1 SGHRS and CDR2 YFSETQ. V dropped 7 bases and J dropped 2 bases, with 14 bases sitting between them.

This clone was detected a few times. The rearrangement uses TRBV7-2 and TRBJ2-1; D is possibly TRBD1 or TRBD2 (5 bases each). The CDR3 runs 13 residues. Germline V gives CDR1 SGHTA, CDR2 FQGNSA. V lost 2 bases and J 6 bases, leaving 8 bases between the germline ends. This CDR3 is CASSLKRGNEQFF. The CDR3 DNA is TGTGCCAGCAGCTTAAAGAGGGGCAATGAGCAGTTCTTC. The full variable domain, rest sourced from reference TRBV7-2 and TRBJ2-1, is GAGVSQSPSNKVTEKGKDVELRCDPISGHTALYWYRQSLGQGLEFLIYFQGNSAPDKSGLPSDRFSAERTGGSVSTLTIQRTQQEDSAVYLCASSLKRGNEQFFGPGTRLTVL.

V is TRBV7-9 and J is TRBJ2-1, with TRBD2 identical over 7 bases. This CDR3 region has 14 residues. CDR1 and CDR2 from the germline V gene are SEHNR and FQNEAQ (reference sequence). Trimming removed 2 bases from V and 8 bases from J; junction bases left unmatched: 6. CDR3 in DNA: TGTGCCAGCAGCTTAAACCGAGGGAGGGATGAGCAGTTCTTC. Amino acid sequence: CASSLNRGRDEQFF.

This chain joins TRBV11-1 and TRBJ1-1; 9 bases match TRBD1. This CDR3 region has 17 residues. Germline loops: CDR1 SGHAT, CDR2 FQDESV (reference sequence). Trimming removed 4 bases from V and 1 base from J; junction bases left unmatched: 10. The chain's CDR3 is CASSYRQGGTWNTEAFF. CDR3 DNA sequence: TGTGCCAGCAGCTATCGACAGGGGGGGACGTGGAACACTGAAGCTTTCTTT. Variable domain in full (rest from reference TRBV11-1 and TRBJ1-1): EAEVAQSPRYKITEKSQAVAFWCDPISGHATLYWYRQILGQGPELLVQFQDESVVDDSQLPKDRFSAERLKGVDSTLKIQPAELGDSAMYLCASSYRQGGTWNTEAFFGQGTRLTVV.

The chain carries TRBV19 and TRBJ1-1; D perhaps matches TRBD1 (5 bases). The CDR3 loop spans 15 amino acids. Trimming took 4 bases from V and 2 from J, leaving 14 bases between them. The germline CDR1 and CDR2 sequences are LNHDA and SQIVND (reference sequence). CDR3 amino acids: CASSTPLTGNTEAFF. CDR3 nucleotide sequence: TGTGCCAGTAGTACCCCTCTTACAGGCAACACTGAAGCTTTCTTT.

The gene calls are TRBV4-3 and TRBJ2-3; D not resolved. Deletions cut 1 base from V and 6 bases from J, with 8 bases between. Germline V CDR1 and CDR2: LGHNA, YSLEER. The CDR3 spans 13 residues. CDR3 sequence reads: CASSQGEGDTQYF. The CDR3, as DNA: TGCGCCAGCAGCCAAGGTGAAGGGGATACGCAGTATTTT.

J is TRBJ2-7 and V is TRBV6-1; D is unclear. This CDR3 is built from 13 residues. Germline CDR1 MNHNS, CDR2 SASEGT. V was cut by 1 base and J by 2 bases, with 6 bases left in between. In DNA, the CDR3 is TGTGCCAGCAGTGAAGAGGGAACCTACGAGCAGTACTTC. Translating gives CASSEEGTYEQYF.

V gene TRBV4-2 combines with J gene TRBJ1-5; TRBD1 aligns across 10 bases. Germline-derived CDR1 and CDR2 are LGHNA and YNFKEQ. The CDR3 covers 16 residues. V was clipped by 0 bases and J by 5 bases; unmatched bases: 4. In DNA, the CDR3 is TGTGCCAGCAGCCAAGACCCTGGACAGGGGGATCAGCCCCAGCATTTT. Protein product: CASSQDPGQGDQPQHF.

CDR3 residues: CAWSVGRGNSPLHF. The CDR3 bases are TGTGCCTGGAGTGTAGGGAGGGGGAATTCACCCCTCCACTTT. The J gene is TRBJ1-6, the V gene TRBV30, with D perhaps matching TRBD1 (6 bases). The CDR3 covers 14 residues. Per germline, CDR1 GTSNPN and CDR2 SVGIG (reference sequence). V was pared by 0 bases and J by 7 bases, with 10 bases between. Full variable domain (outside the CDR3, taken from reference TRBV30 and TRBJ1-6): SQTIHQWPATLVQPVGSPLSLECTVEGTSNPNLYWYRQAAGRGLQLLFYSVGIGQISSEVPQNLSASRPQDRQFILSSKKLLLSDSGFYLCAWSVGRGNSPLHFGNGTRLTVT.

The V gene is TRBV5-4, the J gene TRBJ2-7; D gene unclear. The V end was cut by 0 bases, the J end by 6 bases, with 10 bases between. CDR1 is SGHNT, CDR2 YYREEE, per germline (reference sequence). The CDR3 length is 13 residues. The CDR3 region is CASSLGGWSEQYF. CDR3 bases: TGTGCCAGCAGCTTGGGCGGTTGGAGCGAGCAGTACTTC.

This chain joins TRBV27 and TRBJ2-7; the match to TRBD2 covers 7 bases. The J segment lost 4 bases and the V segment lost 0 bases, leaving 9 bases of the junction unmatched. The length of the CDR3 is 16 residues. CDR1 is MNHEY, CDR2 SMNVEV, per germline (reference sequence). The CDR3 coding sequence is TGTGCCAGCAGTTTATCGAACCCGGGACTACCATACGAGCAGTACTTC. Encoded protein: CASSLSNPGLPYEQYF.